A selection of T cell receptor beta chains follows, all from one sample in a study of blood T cell repertoires in COVID-19. Generated by immunoSEQ multiplex PCR, the TCRdb table keeps only in-frame clones and is missing some. This table holds tens of thousands of clones, 81% found once. Sequenced sample: peripheral blood. Source of these receptors: a man of 80 years or more with active or convalescent COVID-19. The CDR3 runs from the conserved cysteine through the conserved F or W. D genes are given only for firm matches. For some rows the clone size is stated as once, few or many, or as a class when expanded; others skip it.

v_call	d_call	clone_size	j_call	cdr3_nt	cdr3_aa
TRBV7-9	NA	NA	TRBJ2-7	TGTGCCAGCAGCTTAGGGGGGACTGGACCCTACGAGCAGTACTTC	CASSLGGTGPYEQYF
TRBV28	NA	NA	TRBJ1-2	TGTGCCAGCAGCTCTACCGACAGGAGCAACTATGGCTACACCTTC	CASSSTDRSNYGYTF
TRBV5-1	TRBD2	NA	TRBJ2-2	TGCGCCAGCAGCTGGAGCGGACTAGACAGCTCCGGGGAGCTGTTTTTT	CASSWSGLDSSGELFF
TRBV7-9	TRBD1	NA	TRBJ1-1	TGTGCCTCACAGGGGATCTTTAGCACTGAAGCTTTCTTT	CASQGIFSTEAFF
TRBV28	TRBD1	NA	TRBJ1-1	TGTGCCAGCAGCCTACAGGGGAGAAGGACTGAAGCTTTCTTT	CASSLQGRRTEAFF
TRBV19	NA	NA	TRBJ1-5	TGTGCCAGTAGTATCGAGGGCCGACGCCAGCCCCAGCATTTT	CASSIEGRRQPQHF
TRBV30	NA	NA	TRBJ2-1	TGTGCCTGGAGTGTTGTCCAAAAGCAGTTCTTC	CAWSVVQKQFF
TRBV9	TRBD1	NA	TRBJ1-6	TGTGCCAGCAGCGTTACAGGGGTCGCTAATTCACCCCTCCACTTT	CASSVTGVANSPLHF
TRBV7-2	NA	few	TRBJ1-6	TGTGCCAGCAGCCCCCGACAGAGCTCCTATAATTCACCCCTCCACTTT	CASSPRQSSYNSPLHF
TRBV5-1	TRBD1	NA	TRBJ1-1	TGCGCCAGCAGCATAGGGGGCGGTACGAACACTGAAGCTTTCTTT	CASSIGGGTNTEAFF
TRBV13	TRBD1	NA	TRBJ2-7	TGTGCCAGCAGCTTACGGGACAGGCCTTCCTACGAGCAGTACTTC	CASSLRDRPSYEQYF
TRBV7-7	TRBD1	few	TRBJ2-1	TGTGCCAGCAGCGACGGGACAGGGCTCAGGAATGAGCAGTTCTTC	CASSDGTGLRNEQFF
TRBV7-2	NA	NA	TRBJ2-7	TGTGCCAGCAGCCCCGGTCCGGTGATGCCCGAGCAGTACTTC	CASSPGPVMPEQYF
TRBV5-4	NA	NA	TRBJ2-2	TGTGCCAGCAGCTTGTTTGGCGGGAACACCGGGGAGCTGTTTTTT	CASSLFGGNTGELFF
TRBV6-6	NA	NA	TRBJ2-7	TGTGCCAGCAGGTTTCTTAAATTCCCCCCCTACGAGCAGTACTTC	CASRFLKFPPYEQYF
TRBV7-8	NA	NA	TRBJ1-4	TGTGCCAGCAGCCCTCGGTCCTTTAATGAAAAACTGTTTTTT	CASSPRSFNEKLFF
TRBV4-3	NA	NA	TRBJ1-2	TGCGCCAGCAGCCCGGGACACGCGGACTATGGCTACACCTTC	CASSPGHADYGYTF
TRBV29-1	NA	few	TRBJ2-7	TGCAGCGTTGACGAAACAGGGCAGGGCTACGAGCAGTACTTC	CSVDETGQGYEQYF
TRBV21-1	NA	NA	TRBJ2-3	TGTGCCAGCAGCAAAGGGCGGGCTCCCTCACCCGTAAGCGCAGATACGCAGTATTTT	CASSKGRAPSPVSADTQYF
TRBV13	NA	NA	TRBJ1-2	TGTGCCAGCAGCTTAGTGGCAGGGCCAAACTATGGCTACACCTTC	CASSLVAGPNYGYTF
TRBV25-1	TRBD1	NA	TRBJ1-3	TGTGCCAGCAGTGGCGGACAGGGGTACCTTTCTGGAAACACCATATATTTT	CASSGGQGYLSGNTIYF
TRBV7-2	TRBD2	once	TRBJ2-7	TGTGCCAGCAGCTTCACTAGCGGGGGGGCCTACGAGCAGTACTTC	CASSFTSGGAYEQYF
TRBV19	TRBD2	few	TRBJ2-5	TGTGCCAGTAGTGATAAGCGGGGAATCCAAGAGACCCAGTACTTC	CASSDKRGIQETQYF
TRBV11-2	TRBD2	NA	TRBJ2-1	TGTGCCAGCAGCTTCCATAGCGGGAGCTCCTACAATGAGCAGTTCTTC	CASSFHSGSSYNEQFF
TRBV15	NA	NA	TRBJ2-3	TGTGCCACCAGCAGAGGGGACATATGGGGCACAGATACGCAGTATTTT	CATSRGDIWGTDTQYF
TRBV5-4	TRBD2	NA	TRBJ2-5	TGTGCCAGCAGCTTAGGACTAGCGGATCAAGAGACCCAGTACTTC	CASSLGLADQETQYF
TRBV7-3	TRBD2	NA	TRBJ2-5	TGTGCCAGCAGCCTTGGACTAGCGGGACAAGAGACCCAGTACTTC	CASSLGLAGQETQYF
TRBV20-1	NA	NA	TRBJ2-7	TGCAGTGCTAGAGCTAACTACGAGCAGTACTTC	CSARANYEQYF
TRBV7-2	NA	NA	TRBJ2-7	TGTGCCAGCAGTCCGGACTGGCGCTACGAGCAGTACTTC	CASSPDWRYEQYF
TRBV30	NA	NA	TRBJ2-3	TGTGCCTGGGCCCCGGGGGGCACAGATACGCAGTATTTT	CAWAPGGTDTQYF
TRBV11-3	NA	NA	TRBJ1-1	TGTGCCAGCAGCCGTCCGAACACTGAAGCTTTCTTT	CASSRPNTEAFF
TRBV5-4	TRBD1	few	TRBJ1-6	TGTGCCAGCAGCCTTACAGGGGGCCATTCACCCCTCCACTTT	CASSLTGGHSPLHF
TRBV18	TRBD1	NA	TRBJ1-1	TGTGCCAGCTCAAACCGGGACAGGAGGAACACTGAAGCTTTCTTT	CASSNRDRRNTEAFF
TRBV7-9	TRBD1	NA	TRBJ2-2	TGTGCCAGCAGTTTCGGACAGGGTAGTTCCGGGGAGCTGTTTTTT	CASSFGQGSSGELFF
TRBV9	TRBD2	once	TRBJ2-5	TGTGCCAGCAGCATAACAGCGGGGGGGAGACAAGAGACCCAGTACTTC	CASSITAGGRQETQYF
TRBV6-4	TRBD1	NA	TRBJ2-1	TGTGCCAGCAGTCCGGGACAGGGTTCCTACAATGAGCAGTTCTTC	CASSPGQGSYNEQFF
TRBV1	NA	NA	TRBJ1-1	TGCACCAGCAATATAGCTTTCTTT	CTSNIAFF
TRBV11-3	NA	NA	TRBJ2-6	TGTGCCAGCAGCTTAGGGTGGGCAGACCCTTCCTCTGGGGCCAACGTCCTGACTTTC	CASSLGWADPSSGANVLTF
TRBV3-1/TRBV3-2	NA	NA	TRBJ1-1	TGTGCCAGCAGCCAGAGCCCGGGCACTGAAGCTTTCTTT	CASSQSPGTEAFF
TRBV7-9	NA	once	TRBJ2-7	TGTGCCAGCAGCTTAGGCCGGGACAACTACGAGCAGTACTTC	CASSLGRDNYEQYF
TRBV5-6	NA	NA	TRBJ1-1	TGTGCCAGCAGCTTGGGGACAGTAGGTGAAGCTTTCTTT	CASSLGTVGEAFF
TRBV19	TRBD2	NA	TRBJ2-7	TGTGCCAGTAATCGGGGACTAGCTTACGAGCAGTACTTC	CASNRGLAYEQYF
TRBV10-3	TRBD2	once	TRBJ2-1	TGTGCCACCCACGCGGGGGTCGATGAGCAGTTCTTC	CATHAGVDEQFF
TRBV2	TRBD1	NA	TRBJ1-1	TGTGCCAGCCAGGGGGACAGGCCCCCGAACACTGAAGCTTTCTTT	CASQGDRPPNTEAFF
TRBV4-1	NA	NA	TRBJ1-2	TGCGCCAGCAGCCAAGACCAGGCCCTATGGGGCTACACCTTC	CASSQDQALWGYTF
TRBV18	TRBD1	NA	TRBJ2-3	TGTGCCAGCTCTACCGGGACAGCGTCTGCAGATACGCAGTATTTT	CASSTGTASADTQYF
TRBV4-3	NA	NA	TRBJ2-2	TGCGCCAGCAGCCAATTCGGGTGGCGGGAGCTGTTTTTT	CASSQFGWRELFF
TRBV6-6	TRBD2	NA	TRBJ2-1	TGTGCCAGCAGTTACGATCGCGGGAGTGAGTATGAGCAGTTCTTC	CASSYDRGSEYEQFF
TRBV16	TRBD1	NA	TRBJ2-1	TGTGCCAGCAGCCAATCCGTGACAGGGTACAATGAGCAGTTCTTC	CASSQSVTGYNEQFF
TRBV7-3	TRBD2	NA	TRBJ2-5	TGTGCCAGCAGCCCGGGACTAGCGGGTGGAGAGACCCAGTACTTC	CASSPGLAGGETQYF
TRBV19	NA	once	TRBJ2-7	TGTGCCAGTAGTAGTCAGGGGTACTCCTACGAGCAGTACTTC	CASSSQGYSYEQYF
TRBV7-2	NA	NA	TRBJ1-1	TGTGCCAGCAGCCAGGTGGCCTCAGGGAGGGGCACTGAAGCTTTCTTT	CASSQVASGRGTEAFF
TRBV29-1	TRBD1	NA	TRBJ2-5	TGCAGCGTCCCCCAGGGGGCAGGGGGCTTCGTGACCCAGTACTTC	CSVPQGAGGFVTQYF